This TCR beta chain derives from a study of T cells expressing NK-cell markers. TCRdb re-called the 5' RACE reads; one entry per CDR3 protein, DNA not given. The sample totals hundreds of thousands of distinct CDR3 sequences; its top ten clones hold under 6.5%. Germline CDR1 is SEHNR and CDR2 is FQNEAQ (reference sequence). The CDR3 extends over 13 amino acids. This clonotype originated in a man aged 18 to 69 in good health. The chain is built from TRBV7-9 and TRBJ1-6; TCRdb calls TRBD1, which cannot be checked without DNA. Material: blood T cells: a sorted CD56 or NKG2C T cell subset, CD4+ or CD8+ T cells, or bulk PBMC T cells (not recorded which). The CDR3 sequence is CAFERPGQKPLHF.